This T cell receptor (beta chain) emerged from a study of regulatory T cells in long-lasting Graves disease. For TCR beta, libraries came from iRepertoire HTBI primers and Arm-PCR of CDR3 regions. TCRdb re-called the multiplex PCR reads through MiXCR, storing one row per CDR3 protein. This repertoire shows roughly 610,000 distinct CDR3 sequences, around 15% found once; its top ten account for roughly 18%. This clonotype showed up just a few times. Time point here: newly diagnosed GD, antithyroid drugs for less than 3 months. TCR sequences were obtained from RNA taken from PBMCs. EDTA tubes collected around 8.7 milliliters of peripheral blood. The data also belong to a second study, concerning T cells in Graves' hyperthyroidism and ophthalmopathy. That work adds: Clinical symptoms, serum thyroxine, TRAb, thyroid ultrasound and orbital computed tomography established diagnosis. RT-PCR in the first round (using the HTBI primer set) targeted the TCR CDR3.

This specimen was peripheral blood mononuclear cells (PBMCs), taken at new diagnosis, from a patient treated with antithyroid drugs. This TCR was sampled from a woman younger than 45 with Graves disease.

The CDR3 protein is CASSPGLDRYEQYF. The CDR3 nucleotides read TGTGCCAGCAGTCCCGGACTGGATAGGTACGAGCAGTACTTC. This chain links TRBV3-1 with TRBJ2-7, with D perhaps TRBD2 (5 bases). CDR3 length: 14 residues. CDR1 and CDR2 (germline): LGHDT, YNNKEL (reference sequence). V dropped 6 bases and J dropped 4 bases, with 16 bases sitting between them.